The clone carrying this T cell receptor beta chain was picked up many times. What it recognizes is unknown. This sample is part of a study of identical twins. This CDR3 contains 14 residues. With 2 bases removed from V and 2 bases from J, the gap between germline ends came to 13 bases. In germline, CDR1 is SQVTM, CDR2 ANQGSEA. TCRdb reprocessed the 5' RACE reads via MiXCR and lists one record per CDR3 protein. The table shows 230,000 or so distinct CDR3 sequences, with about 8% occurring only once. Everyone who donated was a healthy Caucasian. Study results and limitations: Zero-insertion findings could be partly confounded by invariant cells (MAIT and iNKT cells).

This sample was also put to use in a study of yellow fever vaccine responses in identical twins.

This rearrangement joins TRBV29-1 to TRBJ2-7; possibly TRBD1 for D (6 bases). Source material: CD8+ T cells sorted from blood. The clonotype comes from a woman between 18 and 30 years old in good health. CDR3 nucleotides: TGCAGCGTTGAACTCCGGGACAACCCCTACGAGCAGTACTTC. Its translation: CSVELRDNPYEQYF.